The present entry profiles one T cell receptor beta chain with its context. Antigen unknown. V dropped 4 bases and J dropped 9; count of bases not matched to a gene: 7. The CDR3 has 13 residues. Germline V CDR1 and CDR2: SGHKS, YYEKEE (reference sequence). The data derive from a study of OX40 agonist ivuxolimab in advanced cancers. Study in general: Earlier treatment with anti-PD-1, anti-PD-L1 or anti-CTLA-4 was permitted, and 30% to 40% had received some. General study results and limits: Averaging showed that CD8+ T cells had more expanded clones than CD4+ did.

The data were produced by immunoSEQ multiplex PCR, yet TCRdb's version contains in-frame clones alone and is incomplete. The sample has roughly 46,000 clones; approximately 91% are singletons. Sequences were derived from CD4+ or CD8+ T cells sorted from blood, sampled in a trial of the OX40 agonist ivuxolimab. This clonotype was obtained from an adult with an advanced solid tumor such as melanoma, head and neck, liver or kidney cancer. V usage is TRBV5-5 and J usage is TRBJ2-1; 7 positions agree with TRBD1. In DNA, the CDR3 is TGTGCCAGCAGCCTGGGGACAGCAGGTGAGCAGTTCTTC. It encodes CASSLGTAGEQFF. The variable domain in full, completed from reference TRBV5-5 and TRBJ2-1, reads DAGVTQSPTHLIKTRGQQVTLRCSPISGHKSVSWYQQVLGQGPQFIFQYYEKEERGRGNFPDRFSARQFPNYSSELNVNALLLGDSALYLCASSLGTAGEQFFGPGTRLTVL.